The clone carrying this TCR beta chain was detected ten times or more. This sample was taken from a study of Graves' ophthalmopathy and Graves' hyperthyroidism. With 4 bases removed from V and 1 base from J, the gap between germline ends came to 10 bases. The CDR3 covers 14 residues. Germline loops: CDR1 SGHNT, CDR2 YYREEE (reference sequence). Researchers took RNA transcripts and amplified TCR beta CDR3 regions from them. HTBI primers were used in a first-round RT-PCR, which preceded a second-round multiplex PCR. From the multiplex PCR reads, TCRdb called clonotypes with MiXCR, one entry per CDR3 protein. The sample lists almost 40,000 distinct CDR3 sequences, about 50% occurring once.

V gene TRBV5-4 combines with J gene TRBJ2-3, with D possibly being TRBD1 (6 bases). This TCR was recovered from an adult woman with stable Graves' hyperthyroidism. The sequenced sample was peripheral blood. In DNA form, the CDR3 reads TGTGCCAGCAGCGGGCCAGGGGGCACAGATACGCAGTATTTT. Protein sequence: CASSGPGGTDTQYF.